This is a list of T cell receptor beta chains from one sample in a study of T cells after yellow fever vaccination. TCRdb recomputed calls from the 5' RACE reads with MiXCR, one row per CDR3 protein. There are around 320,000 distinct CDR3 sequences in the sample; around 4.3% occur only once, and approximately 19% lies in the top ten. The source was PBMCs, collected 15 days after the yellow fever booster vaccination. The receptors originated from a man aged 18 to 29 who received the YFV17D yellow fever vaccine. CDR3s include the opening cysteine and the closing phenylalanine or tryptophan. The D gene is left open where the match is weak. Rows may omit the clone size; those that give it use once, few, many or a size class.

cdr3_aa: CASSLEAGRHTEAFF
cdr3_nt: TGCGCCAGCAGCTTGGAGGCAGGGCGCCACACTGAAGCTTTCTTT
v_call: TRBV5-1
clone_size: NA
d_call: NA
j_call: TRBJ1-1

cdr3_aa: CASSLELAGEQFF
cdr3_nt: TGCGCCAGCAGCTTGGAGCTAGCGGGTGAGCAGTTCTTC
v_call: TRBV5-1
clone_size: NA
d_call: TRBD2
j_call: TRBJ2-1

cdr3_aa: CASSPLGGGALDTQYF
cdr3_nt: TGTGCCAGCAGCCCCCTTGGCGGGGGGGCCTTGGATACGCAGTATTTT
v_call: TRBV7-6
clone_size: many
d_call: TRBD2
j_call: TRBJ2-3

cdr3_aa: CASSFPVGAGESSYNEQFF
cdr3_nt: TGCGCCAGCAGCTTCCCCGTGGGAGCGGGGGAGAGCTCCTACAATGAGCAGTTCTTC
v_call: TRBV5-1
clone_size: few
d_call: TRBD2
j_call: TRBJ2-1

cdr3_aa: CASSPSGIYNEQFF
cdr3_nt: TGTGCCAGCAGCCCATCGGGTATCTACAATGAGCAGTTCTTC
v_call: TRBV14
clone_size: few
d_call: NA
j_call: TRBJ2-1

cdr3_aa: CASSPGTVHGYTF
cdr3_nt: TGTGCCAGCAGCCCCGGGACTGTTCATGGCTACACCTTC
v_call: TRBV7-9
clone_size: few
d_call: NA
j_call: TRBJ1-2

cdr3_aa: CASSLEGGLGYTF
cdr3_nt: TGTGCCAGCAGCTTAGAGGGGGGACTAGGCTACACCTTC
v_call: TRBV7-9
clone_size: many
d_call: NA
j_call: TRBJ1-2

cdr3_aa: CASSLRQAGQETQYF
cdr3_nt: TGTGCCAGCAGCTTGAGGCAGGCCGGCCAAGAGACCCAGTACTTC
v_call: TRBV5-4
clone_size: NA
d_call: NA
j_call: TRBJ2-5

cdr3_aa: CASSLGTHSYEQYF
cdr3_nt: TGTGCCAGCAGCTTGGGGACTCATTCCTACGAGCAGTACTTC
v_call: TRBV7-9
clone_size: many
d_call: NA
j_call: TRBJ2-7

cdr3_aa: CASSSPWSYEQYF
cdr3_nt: TGTGCCAGCAGTTCCCCTTGGTCCTACGAGCAGTACTTC
v_call: TRBV6-2/TRBV6-3
clone_size: many
d_call: NA
j_call: TRBJ2-7

cdr3_aa: CASSTYPRLQETQYF
cdr3_nt: TGTGCCAGCAGCACCTACCCCAGGTTACAAGAGACCCAGTACTTC
v_call: TRBV7-9
clone_size: many
d_call: NA
j_call: TRBJ2-5

cdr3_aa: CASSRQGANGNEQFF
cdr3_nt: TGTGCCAGCAGTCGACAGGGGGCTAACGGTAATGAGCAGTTCTTC
v_call: TRBV12-3/TRBV12-4
clone_size: many
d_call: TRBD1
j_call: TRBJ2-1

cdr3_aa: CASRLDRDETQYF
cdr3_nt: TGTGCCAGCAGGCTTGACAGGGATGAGACCCAGTACTTC
v_call: TRBV12-3/TRBV12-4
clone_size: many
d_call: TRBD1
j_call: TRBJ2-5

cdr3_aa: CASSPREFNYGYTF
cdr3_nt: TGTGCCAGCTCACCTCGGGAGTTTAACTATGGCTACACCTTC
v_call: TRBV18
clone_size: NA
d_call: NA
j_call: TRBJ1-2

cdr3_aa: CASSLGGEERPQHF
cdr3_nt: TGTGCCAGCAGTTTAGGCGGGGAGGAACGGCCCCAGCATTTT
v_call: TRBV27
clone_size: many
d_call: NA
j_call: TRBJ1-5

cdr3_aa: CASSLESDTQYF
cdr3_nt: TGTGCCAGCAGCTTAGAATCAGATACGCAGTATTTT
v_call: TRBV7-9
clone_size: NA
d_call: NA
j_call: TRBJ2-3

cdr3_aa: CASSPLQRGGLSTDTQYF
cdr3_nt: TGTGCCAGCAGCCCACTTCAACGGGGAGGGCTCAGCACAGATACGCAGTATTTT
v_call: TRBV7-2
clone_size: few
d_call: TRBD2
j_call: TRBJ2-3

cdr3_aa: CAISELSGANVLTF
cdr3_nt: TGTGCCATCAGTGAGCTCTCTGGGGCCAACGTCCTGACTTTC
v_call: TRBV10-3
clone_size: many
d_call: NA
j_call: TRBJ2-6

cdr3_aa: CASSLSLGGSGNTIYF
cdr3_nt: TGTGCCAGCAGTTTATCGCTTGGGGGCTCTGGAAACACCATATATTTT
v_call: TRBV28
clone_size: NA
d_call: NA
j_call: TRBJ1-3

cdr3_aa: CASSALRGGDSPLHF
cdr3_nt: TGTGCCAGCAGTGCTTTGCGGGGGGGAGATTCACCCCTCCACTTT
v_call: TRBV6-1
clone_size: few
d_call: NA
j_call: TRBJ1-6

cdr3_aa: CASSFRRGAEETQYF
cdr3_nt: TGTGCCAGCAGCTTTAGGCGGGGGGCCGAGGAGACCCAGTACTTC
v_call: TRBV7-9
clone_size: few
d_call: TRBD2
j_call: TRBJ2-5

cdr3_aa: CASSASGGLGTKNIQYF
cdr3_nt: TGTGCCAGCAGTGCATCTGGGGGGCTCGGCACCAAAAACATTCAGTACTTC
v_call: TRBV2
clone_size: many
d_call: NA
j_call: TRBJ2-4

cdr3_aa: CASQTSANYGYTF
cdr3_nt: TGTGCCAGCCAGACATCGGCTAACTATGGCTACACCTTC
v_call: TRBV19
clone_size: few
d_call: NA
j_call: TRBJ1-2

cdr3_aa: CASSLEGGVTYEQYF
cdr3_nt: TGCGCCAGCAGCTTGGAGGGGGGGGTAACCTACGAGCAGTACTTC
v_call: TRBV5-1
clone_size: NA
d_call: NA
j_call: TRBJ2-7

cdr3_aa: CASSRATDTQYF
cdr3_nt: TGCGCCAGCAGCAGGGCAACGGATACGCAGTATTTT
v_call: TRBV5-1
clone_size: many
d_call: NA
j_call: TRBJ2-3

cdr3_aa: CASSTRVYEQYF
cdr3_nt: TGTGCCAGCAGCACCAGGGTGTACGAGCAGTACTTC
v_call: TRBV11-2
clone_size: many
d_call: NA
j_call: TRBJ2-7